This passage covers 2 T cell receptor beta chains from one sample sequenced in a study of blood T cell repertoires in COVID-19. TCRdb's copy holds only in-frame clones and misses some; the assay was immunoSEQ multiplex PCR. The data show fewer than 500,000 clones, 80% to 90% seen once. The specimen sequenced was PBMCs or T cells enriched from blood (not recorded which). The receptors originated from a young man who had recovered from COVID-19.

This chain uses TRBV29-1 with TRBJ1-2; TRBD1 matches at 8 bases. Trimming took 4 bases from V and 6 from J; bases not matched to a gene: 22. The CDR3 has 18 residues. Germline assignment: CDR1 SQVTM and CDR2 ANQGSEA. CDR3 sequence: CSVVGPNTGQAKGDGYTF. Here the CDR3 DNA reads TGCAGCGTTGTGGGACCGAACACGGGACAGGCTAAGGGCGATGGCTACACCTTC.

The chain couples TRBV13 to TRBJ2-3; D remains ambiguous. This CDR3 is 17 amino acids long. V lost 5 bases and J lost 4, with 22 bases in between. From germline, CDR1 is PRHDT and CDR2 FYEKMQ (reference sequence). CDR3 nucleotides: TGTGCCAGCAGCCCCCGGTACGACATGAAGGCCCCAGATACGCAGTATTTT. Translated, it gives CASSPRYDMKAPDTQYF.